These T cell receptor beta chains were read from a single sample in a study of blood T cell repertoires in COVID-19. The method was immunoSEQ multiplex PCR; TCRdb's version includes in-frame clones alone and lacks a portion of them. The data show roughly 280,000 clones, 88% seen once. The sequenced material came from PBMCs or T cells enriched from blood (not recorded which). The receptor set was obtained from a woman aged 45-60 years who had recovered from COVID-19. Both conserved end residues are part of each CDR3.

v_gene,j_gene,CDR3aa
TRBV30,TRBJ1-2,CAWSAGTSNYGYTF
TRBV5-5,TRBJ2-1,CASSVGSYNEQFF
TRBV6-4,TRBJ2-3,CASRHLAGGTDTQYF
TRBV21-1,TRBJ1-5,CASSRRQGRPPQHF
TRBV19,TRBJ1-2,CASSIGPPLLYGYTF
TRBV29-1,TRBJ1-2,CSVESGRSNYGYTF
TRBV7-3,TRBJ2-7,CASSPSGLAGGGEQYF
TRBV2,TRBJ1-1,CASSADRNTEAFF
TRBV5-1,TRBJ2-7,CASTLTSGSYEQYF
TRBV7-9,TRBJ2-7,CASSTRGSSYEQYF